A selection of T cell receptor beta chains follows, all from one sample in a study of cytomegalovirus exposure and HLA in healthy donors. Libraries were prepared by immunoSEQ multiplex PCR; TCRdb keeps only in-frame clonotypes and omits some of them. The sample records around 200,000 clones, about 80% being singletons. Sequenced input: PBMCs. These receptors originate from a man between 18 and 29 years old in good health and CMV-seronegative. Both conserved end residues are part of each CDR3. A D gene is named only where the DNA matches it firmly. Expanded clones are given a class, and other clones once, few, many or no size at all.

d_gene,j_gene,v_gene,abundance,CDR3aa,CDR3nt
TRBD1,TRBJ1-1,TRBV6-1,-,CASSEGSGGGTEAFF,TGTGCCAGCAGTGAAGGGTCAGGGGGAGGCACTGAAGCTTTCTTT
TRBD1,TRBJ1-2,TRBV25-1,-,CASSDPGQGKRGYTF,TGTGCCAGCAGTGACCCTGGACAGGGGAAGAGAGGCTACACCTTC
TRBD1,TRBJ1-1,TRBV9,many,CASSVSYRGSTEAFF,TGTGCCAGCAGCGTATCCTACAGGGGGTCCACTGAAGCTTTCTTT
TRBD2,TRBJ2-7,TRBV25-1,-,CASSATRREPLYEQYF,TGTGCCAGCAGTGCAACACGGCGGGAGCCACTCTACGAGCAGTACTTC
-,TRBJ1-5,TRBV7-8,-,CASSLWRDGQPQHF,TGTGCCAGCAGCTTATGGAGGGATGGTCAGCCCCAGCATTTT
-,TRBJ2-2,TRBV7-2,-,CASSRDTGELFF,TGTGCCAGCAGCAGAGACACCGGGGAGCTGTTTTTT
-,TRBJ2-3,TRBV28,-,CASSQADSSTDTQYF,TGTGCCAGCAGTCAAGCGGACTCTAGCACAGATACGCAGTATTTT
TRBD1,TRBJ1-5,TRBV10-3,-,CAISESPGTGGNQPQHF,TGTGCCATCAGTGAGTCTCCCGGGACAGGGGGAAATCAGCCCCAGCATTTT
TRBD1,TRBJ1-3,TRBV5-1,-,CASSLGSTGLSGNTIYF,TGCGCCAGCAGCTTGGGCTCGACAGGGCTCTCTGGAAACACCATATATTTT
-,TRBJ2-7,TRBV27,-,CASRVRGDRSYEQYF,TGTGCCAGCAGGGTCCGGGGAGACCGCTCCTACGAGCAGTACTTC
-,TRBJ1-5,TRBV7-9,few,CASSSIIGDQPQHF,TGTGCCAGCAGCTCCATCATCGGAGATCAGCCCCAGCATTTT